This TCR beta chain was retrieved from a study of blood T cell repertoires in COVID-19. Turning to the study itself: Nucleic acid was either cDNA or gDNA, and it came from T cells, B-cell-depleted T cells, or PBMCs.

TCRdb's copy holds only in-frame clones and misses some; the assay was immunoSEQ multiplex PCR. The sample includes 290,000 or so clones, about 89% of them seen just once. Participants, about 18 to 90 years old, spanned about 26 US areas. The study assigned cohorts using participant-reported clinical history. Each recovered donor of Cohort 3 presented with two negative PCRs, clearance, or symptom resolution. The material sequenced was PBMCs or T cells enriched from blood (not recorded which). The clonotype originates from a woman between 18 and 29 years old who had recovered from COVID-19.

The CDR3 loop reads CASSRDRDLATGELFF. CDR3 sequence (DNA): TGTGCCAGCAGCCGCGACCGGGACTTAGCGACCGGGGAGCTGTTTTTT. The rearrangement links TRBV21-1 to TRBJ2-2; the table's TRBD2 call for D was not verified on the DNA. TRBV21-1 is described as a pseudogene. The CDR3 totals 16 residues.